One TCR beta chain is described in this entry. Profiled with immunoSEQ multiplex PCR; TCRdb holds only in-frame clones, not every one. The sample gives 190,000 or so clones, more than 75% of which show up once; roughly 2.6% is in the top ten. This entry belongs to a study of blood T cell repertoires in COVID-19. For the study at large: Material from acute and convalescent COVID-19 was sourced from the United States, Italy and Spain.

Per germline, CDR1 SGHVS and CDR2 FQNEAQ. The junction had 4 bases not matched to a gene; V was cut back by 8 bases and J by 2 bases. The CDR3 totals 13 residues. The clonotype was recovered from a man aged 35-49 years with active or convalescent COVID-19. Specimen: peripheral blood. The V and J genes are TRBV7-8 and TRBJ1-2; 8 positions agree with TRBD1. CDR3 amino acids: CASGRDRNYGYTF. DNA of the CDR3: TGTGCCAGCGGCCGGGACAGGAACTATGGCTACACCTTC. Supplemented by reference TRBV7-8 and TRBJ1-2, the full variable domain reads GAGVSQSPRYKVAKRGQDVALRCDPISGHVSLFWYQQALGQGPEFLTYFQNEAQLDKSGLPSDRFFAERPEGSVSTLKIQRTQQEDSAVYLCASGRDRNYGYTFGSGTRLTVV.